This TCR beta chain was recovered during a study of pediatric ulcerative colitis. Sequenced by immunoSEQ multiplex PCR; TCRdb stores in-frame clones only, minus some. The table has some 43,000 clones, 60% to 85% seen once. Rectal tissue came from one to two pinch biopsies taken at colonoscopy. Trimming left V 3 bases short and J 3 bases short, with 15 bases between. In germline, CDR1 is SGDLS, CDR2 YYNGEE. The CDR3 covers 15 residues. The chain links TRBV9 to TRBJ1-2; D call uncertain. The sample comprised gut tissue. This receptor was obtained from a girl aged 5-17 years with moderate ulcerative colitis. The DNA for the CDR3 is TGTGCCAGCAGCGCGTGGGCTACCTCGGACTATGGCTACACCTTC. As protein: CASSAWATSDYGYTF.